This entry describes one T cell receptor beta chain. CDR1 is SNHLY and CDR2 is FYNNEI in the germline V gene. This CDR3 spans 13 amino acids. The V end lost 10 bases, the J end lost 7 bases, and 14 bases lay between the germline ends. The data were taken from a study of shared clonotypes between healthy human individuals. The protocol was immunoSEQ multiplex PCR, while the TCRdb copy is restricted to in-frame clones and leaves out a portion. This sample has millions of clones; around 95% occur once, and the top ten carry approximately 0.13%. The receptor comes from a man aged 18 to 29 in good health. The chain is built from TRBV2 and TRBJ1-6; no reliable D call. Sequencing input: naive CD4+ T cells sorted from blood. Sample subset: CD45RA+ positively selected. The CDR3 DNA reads TGTGCCACCGTACTCGGACCCAATTCACCCCTCCACTTT. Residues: CATVLGPNSPLHF.